The 27 T cell receptor beta chains presented below share a single source sample, sequenced in a study of OX40 agonist ivuxolimab in advanced cancers. The protocol was immunoSEQ multiplex PCR, while the TCRdb copy is restricted to in-frame clones and leaves out a portion. The table records roughly 80,000 clones, just over 85% of them present only once. This specimen was CD4+ or CD8+ T cells sorted from blood, taken in a trial of the OX40 agonist ivuxolimab. Receptors originate from an adult with an advanced solid tumor such as melanoma, head and neck, liver or kidney cancer.

The chain recombines TRBV6-6 with TRBJ1-5; D unresolved. V lost 6 bases and J lost 2, with 14 bases in between. This CDR3 comprises 15 residues. CDR1 is MNHNY, CDR2 SVGAGI, per germline (reference sequence). The CDR3 DNA reads TGTGCCAGCAGGGCCGATATTTGGGGCAATCAGCCCCAGCATTTT. This encodes CASRADIWGNQPQHF.

The chain combines TRBV4-1 with TRBJ2-7; 7 bases align to TRBD2. Germline V gene sequence: CDR1 MGHRA, CDR2 YSYEKL. V shed 4 bases and J 1 base; nucleotides not matched to a gene: 10. The CDR3 is 16 amino acids. Here the CDR3 reads CASSLVVSGDSYEQYF. Here the CDR3 DNA reads TGCGCCAGCAGCCTAGTAGTAAGCGGGGATTCCTACGAGCAGTACTTC.

J is TRBJ2-1 and V is TRBV28; possibly TRBD2 for D (6 bases). Germline-derived CDR1 and CDR2 are MDHEN and SYDVKM. Trimming stripped 5 bases from V and 3 bases from J, with 11 bases between. This CDR3 has 14 amino acids. CDR3 loop: CASSGDFYYNEQFF. The CDR3 DNA sequence: TGTGCCAGCAGTGGGGACTTTTACTACAATGAGCAGTTCTTC.

This chain links TRBV19 with TRBJ2-7; no firm D call. Germline CDR1 LNHDA, CDR2 SQIVND (reference sequence). V shed 3 bases and J shed 4 bases, with 13 bases lying between them. This CDR3 contains 14 residues. The CDR3 DNA reads as TGTGCCAGTAGTATTGTGACTGCAAGTTACGAGCAGTACTTC. Residues: CASSIVTASYEQYF.

The rearrangement uses TRBV7-2 and TRBJ2-5; 13 bases line up with TRBD2. In germline, CDR1 is SGHTA, CDR2 FQGNSA. This CDR3 is 16 amino acids long. Trimming cost V 4 bases and J 4 bases; bases outside gene matches: 6. The CDR3 DNA follows: TGTGCCAGCAGCTCCCGGACTAGCGGGAGTCGAGAGACCCAGTACTTC. Residues: CASSSRTSGSRETQYF.

This chain joins TRBV4-2 and TRBJ2-3; D tentatively reads TRBD1 or TRBD2 (5 bases each). With 1 base removed from V and 4 bases from J, the gap between germline ends came to 9 bases. CDR3 length equals 14 residues. Germline V gene lookup returns CDR1 LGHNA and CDR2 YNFKEQ. The CDR3 DNA reads as TGTGCCAGCAGCCAAGCAGGGACCCCAGATACGCAGTATTTT. Translating gives CASSQAGTPDTQYF.

This chain uses TRBV11-2 with TRBJ2-2, with TRBD2 matching 11 bases. Germline V lookup: CDR1 SGHAT, CDR2 FQNNGV. V shed 0 bases, J shed 7 bases, and the junction held 4 bases outside the gene matches. This CDR3 has 16 residues. Here the CDR3 DNA reads TGTGCCAGCAGCTTAGATACTAGCGGGAGACACGGGGAGCTGTTTTTT. This gives the protein CASSLDTSGRHGELFF. The full variable domain, with the rest looked up from reference TRBV11-2 and TRBJ2-2, is EAGVAQSPRYKIIEKRQSVAFWCNPISGHATLYWYQQILGQGPKLLIQFQNNGVVDDSQLPKDRFSAERLKGVDSTLKIQPAKLEDSAVYLCASSLDTSGRHGELFFGEGSRLTVL.

This clone was picked up a small number of times. The chain is built from TRBV5-1 and TRBJ2-7; D is uncertain. CDR3 length: 17 amino acids. From germline, CDR1 is SGHRS and CDR2 YFSETQ. V lost 2 bases, J lost 5 bases, and 23 bases lay in between. The CDR3, as DNA: TGCGCCAGCAGCTTTCCTTCCCACCGCAGCCGTCCCAACGAGCAGTACTTC. Protein sequence: CASSFPSHRSRPNEQYF.

In its sample, this clone was seen once. The rearrangement links TRBV11-2 to TRBJ2-7; no clear D gene. Germline CDR1 reads SGHAT; CDR2 reads FQNNGV. This CDR3 is 14 amino acids long. V shed 2 bases and J shed 6 bases, with 14 bases lying between them. CDR3 loop: CASSLPVFRAEQYF. Here the CDR3 DNA reads TGTGCCAGCAGCTTACCGGTCTTCCGGGCCGAGCAGTACTTC.

This clone was detected once. The chain uses TRBV7-3 and TRBJ2-1, with unresolved D. Per the germline V gene, CDR1 is SGHTA and CDR2 is FQGTGA. With 5 bases removed from V and 12 bases from J, the gap between germline ends came to 17 bases. The length of the CDR3 is 13 residues. CDR3 in amino acids: CASSPHGSLGQFF. CDR3 sequence (DNA): TGTGCCAGCAGCCCACATGGTTCCCTGGGGCAGTTCTTC.

This rearrangement joins TRBV11-1 to TRBJ2-1; 8 nucleotides match TRBD1. The CDR3 loop spans 17 amino acids. Germline CDR1 is SGHAT and CDR2 is FQDESV (reference sequence). The V and J ends lost 0 bases and 6 bases, in that order; junction bases with no gene match: 10. The CDR3 loop is CASSLALGQGRGNEQFF. CDR3 DNA sequence: TGTGCCAGCAGCTTAGCGCTTGGACAGGGAAGGGGCAATGAGCAGTTCTTC.

The V gene is TRBV6-4, the J gene TRBJ1-2; D is uncertain. V was cut by 6 bases and J by 7 bases, with 18 bases left in between. The CDR3 consists of 14 residues. Germline V gene sequence: CDR1 MRHNA, CDR2 SNTAGT. The CDR3 is CASRDTFGGGGYTF. CDR3 nucleotides: TGTGCCAGCAGGGATACATTCGGAGGTGGTGGCTACACCTTC.

The genes are TRBV4-1 and TRBJ2-2; 10 bases fit TRBD2. The germline CDR1 and CDR2 sequences are MGHRA and YSYEKL. V shed 3 bases and J 3 bases; nucleotides not matched to a gene: 7. This CDR3 comprises 17 residues. The CDR3 sequence is CASSQRAGTSDTGELFF. CDR3 in DNA: TGCGCCAGCAGCCAGAGGGCCGGGACTAGCGACACCGGGGAGCTGTTTTTT.

The chain recombines TRBV6-1 with TRBJ2-3, with D possibly matching TRBD2 (5 bases). This CDR3 region has 13 residues. The germline V gene encodes CDR1 MNHNS and CDR2 SASEGT. Trimming pared 5 bases from V and 5 bases from J, leaving 11 bases between. The CDR3 spells CASSKTGRDTQYF. Here the CDR3 DNA reads TGTGCCAGCAGTAAGACGGGGAGAGATACGCAGTATTTT.

V and J are TRBV11-2 and TRBJ2-4, with 7 bases identical to TRBD2. Germline assignment: CDR1 SGHAT and CDR2 FQNNGV. Trimming cost V 5 bases and J 3 bases; bases outside gene matches: 13. There are 17 residues in the CDR3. As DNA, the CDR3 is TGTGCCAGCAGCCCCCCCGGGAGCGGGGTTTTCAAAAACATTCAGTACTTC. Translating it yields CASSPPGSGVFKNIQYF.

This chain connects TRBV25-1 to TRBJ2-3; D is unclear. The V gene lost 5 bases and the J gene lost 0 bases, with 9 bases spanning the gap. Germline CDR1 reads MGHDK; CDR2 reads SYGVNS. The CDR3 length is 14 residues. The CDR3 region has the DNA TGTGCCAGCAGTTTTATAACTAGCACAGATACGCAGTATTTT. The encoded protein is CASSFITSTDTQYF.

The rearrangement joins TRBV6-1 to TRBJ1-4; D unclear. The V gene lost 7 bases and the J gene lost 10 bases, with 19 bases spanning the gap. The germline gives CDR1 MNHNS, CDR2 SASEGT. The CDR3 runs 14 residues. CDR3 bases: TGTGCCAGCACCCCGGGCTACCCAGGCGGAAAACTGTTTTTT. As protein: CASTPGYPGGKLFF.

The chain links TRBV6-1 to TRBJ1-1; D possibly corresponds to TRBD1 (6 bases). CDR3 length equals 13 residues. Germline loops: CDR1 MNHNS, CDR2 SASEGT. The germline V and J ends were trimmed by 9 bases and 1 base, with 12 bases remaining between them. CDR3 sequence: CASGTGQNTEAFF. In DNA, the CDR3 is TGTGCCAGTGGTACAGGGCAGAACACTGAAGCTTTCTTT.

This clone turned up a few times. The gene calls are TRBV2 and TRBJ2-7; D gene uncertain. This CDR3 is 13 amino acids long. The germline V gene encodes CDR1 SNHLY and CDR2 FYNNEI. The V gene lost 3 bases and the J gene lost 6 bases, with 12 bases spanning the gap. Written as DNA, the CDR3 is TGTGCCAGCAGTGAGTTGTGGTGGCGCGAGCAGTACTTC. The encoded protein is CASSELWWREQYF.

The gene calls are TRBV27 and TRBJ2-6; D ambiguous. The CDR3 is 17 residues long. The germline CDR1 and CDR2 sequences are MNHEY and SMNVEV (reference sequence). V was trimmed by 6 bases and J by 0 bases, leaving 15 bases between them. CDR3 in DNA: TGTGCCAGCAGCGGGTCGAGGCCTAGCTCTGGGGCCAACGTCCTGACTTTC. This codes for CASSGSRPSSGANVLTF. The variable domain in full, with the rest retrieved from reference TRBV27 and TRBJ2-6, is EAQVTQNPRYLITVTGKKLTVTCSQNMNHEYMSWYRQDPGLGLRQIYYSMNVEVTDKGDVPEGYKVSRKEKRNFPLILESPSPNQTSLYFCASSGSRPSSGANVLTFGAGSRLTVL.

This clone has only a few counts. CDR3 in DNA: TGTGCCAGTAGCGTAGAAGCTCGGGCCGGGGAGCTGTTTTTT. It codes for CASSVEARAGELFF. The chain links TRBV19 to TRBJ2-2; D gene uncertain. In germline, CDR1 is LNHDA, CDR2 SQIVND (reference sequence). The CDR3 loop spans 14 amino acids. V was shortened by 6 bases and J by 6 bases, with 14 bases between the two germline ends.

In this sample, this clone turned up a few times. The rearrangement joins TRBV16 to TRBJ1-1; no firm D call. The CDR3 covers 14 residues. Per germline, CDR1 KGHSY and CDR2 FQNENV. The V end lost 8 bases, the J end lost 5 bases, and 18 bases lay between the germline ends. CDR3 region: CASARQLLRTEAFF. CDR3 bases: TGTGCCAGCGCTAGGCAGCTCCTGCGGACTGAAGCTTTCTTT.

The J gene is TRBJ1-1, the V gene TRBV7-9; D remains ambiguous. This CDR3 has 13 amino acids. V was trimmed by 2 bases and J by 0 bases, leaving 4 bases between them. Germline loops: CDR1 SEHNR, CDR2 FQNEAQ (reference sequence). The CDR3 here is CASSLTLNTEAFF. For the CDR3, the DNA is TGTGCCAGCAGCTTAACCCTGAACACTGAAGCTTTCTTT.

The J gene is TRBJ2-7, the V gene TRBV5-4; TRBD1 matches 9 bases. The J segment lost 6 bases and the V segment lost 1 base, leaving 5 bases of the junction unmatched. Germline assignment: CDR1 SGHNT and CDR2 YYREEE (reference sequence). The CDR3 has 14 residues. CDR3 in DNA: TGTGCCAGCAGCTTGCTACAGGACAGGGGCGAGCAGTACTTC. The encoded protein is CASSLLQDRGEQYF.

This clone was detected only a few times. V is TRBV19 and J is TRBJ2-5; TRBD1 or TRBD2 may be the D gene (5 bases each). The germline CDR1 and CDR2 sequences are LNHDA and SQIVND (reference sequence). With 9 bases removed from V and 5 bases from J, the gap between germline ends came to 22 bases. The CDR3 consists of 15 residues. The CDR3 coding sequence is TGTGCCAGCTCGGTTGGGGGTCAGGGTTCCGAGACCCAGTACTTC. Translated: CASSVGGQGSETQYF.

The V call is TRBV10-2, the J call TRBJ2-5; D is tentatively TRBD1 or TRBD2 (5 bases each). The CDR3 contains 11 residues. V was clipped by 8 bases and J by 5 bases, with 9 bases between them. Germline V CDR1 and CDR2: WSHSY, SAAADI. Written as DNA, the CDR3 is TGCGCCAGCCCTTGGGGGGAGACCCAGTACTTC. Translating gives CASPWGETQYF.

This clone appeared a few times. The rearrangement uses TRBV19 and TRBJ1-1; TRBD1 might be the D (6 bases). The V gene's germline CDR1 is LNHDA and CDR2 SQIVND (reference sequence). There are 11 residues in the CDR3. Trimming removed 6 bases from V and 6 bases from J, with 8 bases in between. CDR3 DNA: TGTGCCAGTAGAGGGGGGTCTGAAGCTTTCTTT. It translates to CASRGGSEAFF.